The rows below give T cell receptor beta chains drawn from one sample of a study of T cell responses to AZD1222 COVID-19 vaccine. The assay was immunoSEQ multiplex PCR, and TCRdb's table has in-frame clones only and misses some. The repertoire holds 90,000 to 140,000 clones, with 89% as singletons. The sequencing used peripheral blood, collected 28 days after the second AZD1222 dose. These receptors all come from an adult who received the AZD1222 COVID-19 vaccine. CDR3s include the opening cysteine and the closing phenylalanine or tryptophan. A D gene is named only where the DNA matches it firmly. Expanded clones are given a class, and other clones once, few, many or no size at all.

>15|TRBD1|TRBV19|NA|TRBJ1-2
TGTGCCAGTAGTATAGATTACGGGACAGATAATGGCTACACCTTC
CASSIDYGTDNGYTF
>13|TRBD1|TRBV27|once|TRBJ1-1
TGTGCCAGCTTGACAGGGGATTACACTGAAGCTTTCTTT
CASLTGDYTEAFF
>17|TRBD2|TRBV3-1/TRBV3-2|NA|TRBJ2-3
TGTGCCAGCAGCCAAGGAGGACTAGCGGGAATGACAGATACGCAGTATTTT
CASSQGGLAGMTDTQYF
>16|NA|TRBV6-2/TRBV6-3|NA|TRBJ2-7
TGTGCCAGCAGTTACTCCGGGGCTGGGATCTCCTACGAGCAGTACTTC
CASSYSGAGISYEQYF
>13|NA|TRBV13|NA|TRBJ2-1
TGTGCCAGCAGCTTACTGCTCGCGCATGAGCAGTTCTTC
CASSLLLAHEQFF
>12|TRBD2|TRBV19|NA|TRBJ2-7
TGTGCCAGTAGTAGTAGCGGGTACGAGCAGTACTTC
CASSSSGYEQYF
>16|NA|TRBV28|NA|TRBJ2-6
TGTGCCAGCAGTCCCCCACAGTCCTCTGGGGCCAACGTCCTGACTTTC
CASSPPQSSGANVLTF
>12|NA|TRBV5-1|NA|TRBJ2-1
TGCGCCAGCAGCTTCAATAGGGATGAGCAGTTCTTC
CASSFNRDEQFF
>17|NA|TRBV11-2|NA|TRBJ1-2
TGTGCCAGCAGAGCTCTGCAGGAGGGCAGCAGATTCTATGGCTACACCTTC
CASRALQEGSRFYGYTF
>17|NA|TRBV6-2/TRBV6-3|NA|TRBJ2-2
TGTGCCAGCAGTTACTCCCTGACCGGGAGACCCCCCGGGGAGCTGTTTTTT
CASSYSLTGRPPGELFF
>14|NA|TRBV2|NA|TRBJ1-6
TGTGCCAGCAGTGGGACAGCAATAAATTCACCCCTCCACTTT
CASSGTAINSPLHF
>16|TRBD2|TRBV27|NA|TRBJ2-1
TGTGCCAGCAGTTTATTAGCGGGAGGGGACAACAATGAGCAGTTCTTC
CASSLLAGGDNNEQFF
>16|TRBD1|TRBV15|once|TRBJ1-3
TGTGCCACCAGCGGAACCGGACAGGGACGTGGAAACACCATATATTTT
CATSGTGQGRGNTIYF
>13|TRBD2|TRBV18|once|TRBJ2-5
TGTGCCAGCTCACCGGGACTACAAGAGACCCAGTACTTC
CASSPGLQETQYF
>12|TRBD1|TRBV7-8|NA|TRBJ1-1
TGTGCCAGCAGCGCCACGGGACAGGAGATCTTCTTT
CASSATGQEIFF
>15|TRBD2|TRBV7-9|NA|TRBJ2-7
TGTGCCAGCAGCCCAGCGGGGGCCGCAAACTACGAGCAGTACTTC
CASSPAGAANYEQYF
>14|TRBD1|TRBV10-1|NA|TRBJ2-1
TGCGCCAGCAGTGGGCTCAGGGGGCGGAATGAGCAGTTCTTC
CASSGLRGRNEQFF
>16|NA|TRBV5-1|NA|TRBJ1-1
TGCGCCAGCAGCTTGGTTTCCGGAAGAATGAACACTGAAGCTTTCTTT
CASSLVSGRMNTEAFF
>14|NA|TRBV7-9|NA|TRBJ1-1
TGTGCCAGCAGCTTGGGGACGCAAGACACTGAAGCTTTCTTT
CASSLGTQDTEAFF
>14|TRBD1|TRBV2|NA|TRBJ2-2
TGTGCCAGCAGGGGGACAGTATCCACCGGGGAGCTGTTTTTT
CASRGTVSTGELFF
>18|NA|TRBV5-4|NA|TRBJ2-2
TGTGCCAGCAGCGTAGTAGGTACTTATATCGCGAACACCGGGGAGCTGTTTTTT
CASSVVGTYIANTGELFF
>14|TRBD2|TRBV19|NA|TRBJ2-7
TGTGCCAGTAAGAACCAGCGGGGGTCCTACGAGCAGTACTTC
CASKNQRGSYEQYF
>17|TRBD2|TRBV3-1/TRBV3-2|NA|TRBJ2-1
TGTGCCAGCAGTCGGGGAGGGCCGCTTAGGACCTACAATGAGCAGTTCTTC
CASSRGGPLRTYNEQFF
>15|NA|TRBV6-4|NA|TRBJ1-2
TGTGCCAGCAGTCCGAATTTCGACAGCGGCTATGGCTACACCTTC
CASSPNFDSGYGYTF
>15|NA|TRBV4-1|NA|TRBJ1-3
TGCGCCAGCAGCCACCCGGGACCCGCTGGAAACACCATATATTTT
CASSHPGPAGNTIYF
>14|TRBD1|TRBV6-5|NA|TRBJ1-5
TGTGCCAGCAGGCCGACAGGGGGCGGTCAGCCCCAGCATTTT
CASRPTGGGQPQHF
>13|NA|TRBV7-9|NA|TRBJ1-1
TGTGCCAGCAGCCATGGCAGGCTAGTCGCAGCTTTCTTT
CASSHGRLVAAFF